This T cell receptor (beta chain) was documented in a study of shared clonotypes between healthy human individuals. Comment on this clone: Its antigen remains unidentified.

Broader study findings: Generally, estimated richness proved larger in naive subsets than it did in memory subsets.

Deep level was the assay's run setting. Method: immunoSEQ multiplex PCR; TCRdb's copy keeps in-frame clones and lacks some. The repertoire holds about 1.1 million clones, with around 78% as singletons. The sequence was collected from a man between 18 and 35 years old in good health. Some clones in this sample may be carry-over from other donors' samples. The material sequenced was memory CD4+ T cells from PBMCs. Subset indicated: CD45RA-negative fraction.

CDR3: CASSFMNRGTETQYF. CDR3 DNA: TGTGCCAGTAGTTTCATGAACAGGGGCACGGAGACCCAGTACTTC. The chain couples TRBV19 to TRBJ2-5, with TRBD1 matching 7 bases. The CDR3 runs to 15 residues. J gave up 5 bases and V 5 bases, and 11 bases lay outside the gene matches. Germline V gene lookup returns CDR1 LNHDA and CDR2 SQIVND (reference sequence).